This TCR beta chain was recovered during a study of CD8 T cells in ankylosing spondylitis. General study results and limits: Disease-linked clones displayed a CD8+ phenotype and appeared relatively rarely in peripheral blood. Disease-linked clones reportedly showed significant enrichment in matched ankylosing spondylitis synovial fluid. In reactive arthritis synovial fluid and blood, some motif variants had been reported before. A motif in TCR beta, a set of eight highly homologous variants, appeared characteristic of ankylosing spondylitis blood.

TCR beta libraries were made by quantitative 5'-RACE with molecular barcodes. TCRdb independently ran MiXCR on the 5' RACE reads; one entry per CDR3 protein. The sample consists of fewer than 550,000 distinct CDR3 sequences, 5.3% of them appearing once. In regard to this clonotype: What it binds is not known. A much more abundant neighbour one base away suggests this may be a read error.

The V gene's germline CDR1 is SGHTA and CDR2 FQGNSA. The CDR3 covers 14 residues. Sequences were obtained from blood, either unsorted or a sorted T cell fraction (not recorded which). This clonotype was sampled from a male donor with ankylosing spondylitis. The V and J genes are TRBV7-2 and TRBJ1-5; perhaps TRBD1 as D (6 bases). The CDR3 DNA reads TGTGCCAGCAGCCGACAGGTCTCCAATCAGCCCGAGCATTTT. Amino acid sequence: CASSRQVSNQPEHF.